This entry is about one T cell receptor beta chain. The entry originates in a study of blood T cell repertoires in COVID-19. Study summary: PBMCs, B-cell-depleted T cells, or T cells provided the cDNA or gDNA that made up the material.

The participants were between roughly 18 and 100 years old and came from fewer than 25 US areas. The V segment lost 4 bases and the J segment 0 bases; nucleotides outside the gene matches: 10. The length of the CDR3 is 17 residues. Germline CDR1 is SGDLS and CDR2 is YYNGEE. Libraries were prepared by immunoSEQ multiplex PCR; TCRdb keeps only in-frame clonotypes and omits some of them. The sample records about 140,000 clones, less than 90% being singletons. The chain recombines TRBV9 with TRBJ2-3; 8 bases map to TRBD2. This sequence was found in a middle-aged man with acute COVID-19. Sequencing input: PBMCs or T cells enriched from blood (not recorded which). CDR3: CASSPEGSGTSTDTQYF. The CDR3 DNA follows: TGTGCCAGCAGCCCCGAGGGTAGCGGGACAAGCACAGATACGCAGTATTTT.